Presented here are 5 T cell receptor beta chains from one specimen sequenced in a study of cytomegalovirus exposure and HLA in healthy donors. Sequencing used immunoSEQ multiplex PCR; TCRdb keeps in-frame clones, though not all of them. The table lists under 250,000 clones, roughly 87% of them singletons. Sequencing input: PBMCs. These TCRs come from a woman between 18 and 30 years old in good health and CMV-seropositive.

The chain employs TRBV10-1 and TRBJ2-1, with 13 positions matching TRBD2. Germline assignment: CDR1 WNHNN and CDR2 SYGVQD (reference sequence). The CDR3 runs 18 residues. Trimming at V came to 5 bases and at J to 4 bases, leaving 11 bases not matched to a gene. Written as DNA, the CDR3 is TGCGCCAGCAGTCACCCTGGACTAGCGGGAGAAGTTTACAATGAGCAGTTCTTC. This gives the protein CASSHPGLAGEVYNEQFF.

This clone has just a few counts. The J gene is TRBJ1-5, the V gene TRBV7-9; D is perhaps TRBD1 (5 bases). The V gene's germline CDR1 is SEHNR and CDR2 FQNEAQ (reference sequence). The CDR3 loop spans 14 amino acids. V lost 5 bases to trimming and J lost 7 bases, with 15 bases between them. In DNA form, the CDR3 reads TGTGCCAGCAGCCCCGGGACTTCTGGGCAGCCCCAGCATTTT. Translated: CASSPGTSGQPQHF.

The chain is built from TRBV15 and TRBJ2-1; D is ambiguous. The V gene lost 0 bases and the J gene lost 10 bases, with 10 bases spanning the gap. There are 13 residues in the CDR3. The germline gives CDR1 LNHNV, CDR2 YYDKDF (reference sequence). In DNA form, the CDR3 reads TGTGCCACCAGCAGAGATCCATTCAGAGAGCAGTTCTTC. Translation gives CATSRDPFREQFF.

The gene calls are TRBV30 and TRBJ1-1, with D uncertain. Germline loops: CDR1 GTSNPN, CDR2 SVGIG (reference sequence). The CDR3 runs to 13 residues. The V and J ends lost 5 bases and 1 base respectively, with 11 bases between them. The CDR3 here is CAWGLRRNTEAFF. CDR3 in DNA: TGTGCCTGGGGGCTCAGACGGAACACTGAAGCTTTCTTT.

The CDR3 DNA is TGTGCCAGTAGTCCCCTTTTGGGTCGGAGCTCCTACGAGCAGTACTTC. Its translation is CASSPLLGRSSYEQYF. This chain links TRBV19 with TRBJ2-7; D is unclear. Germline CDR1 is LNHDA and CDR2 is SQIVND (reference sequence). V gave up 5 bases and J gave up 0 bases, with 17 bases separating them. This CDR3 comprises 16 residues.